Below are 32 T cell receptor beta chains sequenced from a single sample in a study of T cells after somatic rescue of genetic block. Measured with immunoSEQ multiplex PCR; TCRdb has only the in-frame clones, and not every one. The profile shows around 67,000 clones, about 90% of them singletons. Sequenced: peripheral blood mononuclear cells (PBMCs). These receptors all stem from a man aged 40-49 years.

V gene TRBV13 combines with J gene TRBJ1-3; D call uncertain. In germline, CDR1 is PRHDT, CDR2 FYEKMQ (reference sequence). Trimming left V 0 bases short and J 0 bases short, with 9 bases between. CDR3 length: 16 amino acids. CDR3 protein: CASSLGTESSGNTIYF. DNA for the CDR3: TGTGCCAGCAGCTTAGGGACGGAAAGCTCTGGAAACACCATATATTTT.

This sequence joins TRBV10-1 and TRBJ2-7, with 9 bases that match TRBD1. CDR3 size: 12 residues. With V trimmed by 8 bases and J by 3 bases, 2 bases remained unmatched. Germline V CDR1 and CDR2: WNHNN, SYGVQD (reference sequence). The CDR3 DNA is TGCGCCAGCTCGGACAGGGGCTACGAGCAGTACTTC. Encoded protein: CASSDRGYEQYF.

The chain joins TRBV6-5 to TRBJ2-1; no clear D. Germline V gene data show CDR1 as MNHEY and CDR2 as SVGAGI. Trimming took off 2 bases at V and 6 bases at J, with 11 bases between the two ends. This CDR3 comprises 14 residues. CDR3 bases: TGTGCCAGCAGTTACCCCGACACCCTCAATGAGCAGTTCTTC. This translates into CASSYPDTLNEQFF.

V usage is TRBV7-2 and J usage is TRBJ2-2; TRBD2 matches 9 bases. The CDR3 spans 15 residues. The junction had 5 bases not matched to a gene; V was cut back by 4 bases and J by 5 bases. Germline V CDR1 and CDR2: SGHTA, FQGNSA. In DNA form, the CDR3 reads TGTGCCAGCAGCTCGCTAGCGGGATATACCGGGGAGCTGTTTTTT. Its translation: CASSSLAGYTGELFF.

The genes are TRBV5-1 and TRBJ2-7; D possibly corresponds to TRBD1 (5 bases). The CDR3 consists of 15 residues. The V gene lost 0 bases and the J gene lost 1 base, with 11 bases spanning the gap. Germline V gene lookup returns CDR1 SGHRS and CDR2 YFSETQ. CDR3 bases: TGCGCCAGCAGCTTGGCGCCAGGGTATTCCTACGAGCAGTACTTC. It codes for CASSLAPGYSYEQYF.

The chain recombines TRBV5-1 with TRBJ2-5, with 11 positions matching TRBD1. CDR3 length: 15 residues. V was clipped by 4 bases and J by 1 base; unmatched bases: 3. From germline, CDR1 is SGHRS and CDR2 YFSETQ. CDR3: CASSPGTGGQETQYF. The CDR3 region has the DNA TGCGCCAGCAGCCCCGGGACAGGGGGCCAAGAGACCCAGTACTTC.

V usage is TRBV28 and J usage is TRBJ1-6; the D gene is possibly TRBD1 (5 bases). Trimming shortened V by 3 bases and J by 5 bases, and 14 bases separated the two germline ends. From germline, CDR1 is MDHEN and CDR2 SYDVKM. CDR3 length equals 16 residues. The CDR3 coding sequence is TGTGCCAGCAGTTTGGTGCCCGGGGGGGATAATTCACCCCTCCACTTT. It is translated as CASSLVPGGDNSPLHF. Supplemented by reference TRBV28 and TRBJ1-6, the full variable domain reads DVKVTQSSRYLVKRTGEKVFLECVQDMDHENMFWYRQDPGLGLRLIYFSYDVKMKEKGDIPEGYSVSREKKERFSLILESASTNQTSMYLCASSLVPGGDNSPLHFGNGTRLTVT.

The J gene is TRBJ2-7, the V gene TRBV2; D is unclear. Germline CDR1 reads SNHLY; CDR2 reads FYNNEI. Trimming stripped 3 bases from V and 0 bases from J, with 6 bases between. The CDR3 is made up of 13 amino acids. CDR3: CASSDGSSYEQYF. The CDR3 DNA reads TGTGCCAGCAGTGATGGTAGCTCCTACGAGCAGTACTTC.

This clone was detected once. The chain couples TRBV7-9 to TRBJ2-2; D gene unclear. The length of the CDR3 is 16 residues. Trimming shortened V by 1 base and J by 0 bases, and 9 bases separated the two germline ends. Per germline, CDR1 SEHNR and CDR2 FQNEAQ (reference sequence). The DNA of the CDR3 is TGTGCCAGCAGCTTAGGGGCTGCGGCGAACACCGGGGAGCTGTTTTTT. Translated: CASSLGAAANTGELFF.

CDR3 coding DNA: TGTGCCAGCAACAGGGGAGGTGGCTACACCTTC. Translating gives CASNRGGGYTF. The J gene is TRBJ1-2, the V gene TRBV2; 7 bases align to TRBD1. With 7 bases clipped from V and 7 bases from J, the junction kept 3 bases outside the gene matches. The CDR3 totals 11 residues. In germline, CDR1 is SNHLY, CDR2 FYNNEI.

V is TRBV13 and J is TRBJ1-2, with TRBD1 as a possible D gene (5 bases). Germline V gene lookup returns CDR1 PRHDT and CDR2 FYEKMQ (reference sequence). This CDR3 has 15 residues. Between the trimmed V and J ends, which lost 0 bases and 3 bases, there was a span of 11 bases. The CDR3 nucleotides are TGTGCCAGCAGCTTAGGCCAGGGCAGCTACTATGGCTACACCTTC. This encodes CASSLGQGSYYGYTF.

V and J are TRBV4-3 and TRBJ1-2; D is possibly TRBD1 (6 bases). Trimming pared 0 bases from V and 6 bases from J, leaving 11 bases between. The CDR3 is 14 amino acids. Per the germline V gene, CDR1 is LGHNA and CDR2 is YSLEER. Here the CDR3 reads CASSQDGGGNGYTF. In nucleotides, the CDR3 is TGCGCCAGCAGCCAAGATGGCGGGGGCAATGGCTACACCTTC.

The V gene is TRBV5-1, the J gene TRBJ2-7; the match to TRBD2 covers 7 bases. The V and J ends lost 5 bases and 0 bases, in that order; junction bases with no gene match: 5. This CDR3 region has 14 residues. In germline, CDR1 is SGHRS, CDR2 YFSETQ. In DNA form, the CDR3 reads TGCGCCAGCAGTTCACGCGGGAGCTCCTACGAGCAGTACTTC. Protein product: CASSSRGSSYEQYF.

The gene calls are TRBV5-1 and TRBJ1-4; D is unclear. There are 14 residues in the CDR3. Between the trimmed V and J ends, which lost 1 base and 8 bases, there was a span of 12 bases. Germline CDR1 reads SGHRS; CDR2 reads YFSETQ. The CDR3 spells CASSLKGTNEKLFF. The CDR3 DNA follows: TGCGCCAGCAGCTTGAAGGGCACAAACGAAAAACTGTTTTTT.

The chain is built from TRBV12-2 and TRBJ2-7; no DNA check was done on the table's D call, TRBD2. TRBV12-2 is a pseudogene segment. The CDR3 has 13 amino acids. CDR3 in amino acids: CASRTLSSYEQYF. Written as DNA, the CDR3 is TGTGCAAGTCGTACTCTGAGCTCCTACGAGCAGTACTTC.

V gene TRBV19 combines with J gene TRBJ2-7; D is perhaps TRBD1 (5 bases). This CDR3 has 12 amino acids. In germline, CDR1 is LNHDA, CDR2 SQIVND (reference sequence). Deletions cut 5 bases from V and 3 bases from J, with 8 bases between. CDR3 protein: CASSPTGYEQYF. The CDR3 region has the DNA TGTGCCAGTAGTCCCACAGGCTACGAGCAGTACTTC.

The chain is built from TRBV5-6 and TRBJ1-4; 9 bases fit TRBD1. The trim removed 3 bases at V and 5 bases at J, leaving 5 bases unmatched. Germline CDR1 SGHDT, CDR2 YYEEEE. The CDR3 contains 15 residues. CDR3 coding DNA: TGTGCCAGCAGCTCGACAGGGGGGCGCAATGAAAAACTGTTTTTT. Protein: CASSSTGGRNEKLFF.

This chain connects TRBV28 to TRBJ2-2, with D unresolved. CDR1 MDHEN and CDR2 SYDVKM come from the germline V gene. The CDR3 extends over 15 amino acids. V gave up 6 bases and J gave up 0 bases, with 11 bases separating them. DNA for the CDR3: TGTGCCAGCAGACGTCTTAAAACGAACACCGGGGAGCTGTTTTTT. Translated, it gives CASRRLKTNTGELFF.

The rearrangement links TRBV7-2 to TRBJ1-2, with 8 bases fitting TRBD1. The V and J ends lost 5 bases and 4 bases, in that order; junction bases with no gene match: 6. This CDR3 has 14 residues. Germline V gene sequence: CDR1 SGHTA, CDR2 FQGNSA. The CDR3 protein is CASSVGQGPYGYTF. Here the CDR3 DNA reads TGTGCCAGCAGCGTCGGACAGGGTCCCTATGGCTACACCTTC.

The chain is built from TRBV14 and TRBJ1-4; D gene unclear. Germline V CDR1 and CDR2: SGHDN, FVKESK. V lost 2 bases and J lost 8, with 15 bases in between. The CDR3 has 15 amino acids. CDR3 in DNA: TGTGCCAGCAGCCAAACCCGGGGAGTCCAGGAAAAACTGTTTTTT. Its protein is CASSQTRGVQEKLFF.

This clone was recorded once. The gene calls are TRBV7-8 and TRBJ1-2; no reliable D call. Trimming stripped 5 bases from V and 4 bases from J, with 11 bases between. Per germline, CDR1 SGHVS and CDR2 FQNEAQ. CDR3 length: 13 amino acids. The CDR3 sequence: CASSPGRTYGYTF. CDR3 nucleotide sequence: TGTGCCAGCAGCCCTGGGAGGACCTATGGCTACACCTTC.

The chain joins TRBV10-3 to TRBJ2-3; 7 nucleotides line up with TRBD1. The J segment lost 2 bases and the V segment lost 11 bases, leaving 7 bases of the junction unmatched. Germline lookup yields CDR1 ENHRY and CDR2 SYGVKD. The CDR3 contains 13 residues. The DNA of the CDR3 is TGTGCCTCAGGGGACAGCCTCACAGATACGCAGTATTTT. Translation: CASGDSLTDTQYF.

The chain combines TRBV4-3 with TRBJ2-1, with 9 bases matching TRBD2. The germline gives CDR1 LGHNA, CDR2 YSLEER. Trimming removed 0 bases from V and 4 bases from J; junction bases left unmatched: 4. The CDR3 consists of 16 residues. In DNA, the CDR3 is TGCGCCAGCAGCCAAGATGCAGCGGGAGGTTACAATGAGCAGTTCTTC. Amino acid sequence: CASSQDAAGGYNEQFF.

The CDR3, as DNA: TGTGCCAGCACTAGGTCTCTTTACAATGAGCAGTTCTTC. Translating it yields CASTRSLYNEQFF. The chain employs TRBV28 and TRBJ2-1; no clear D. In germline, CDR1 is MDHEN, CDR2 SYDVKM. Trimming removed 7 bases from V and 4 bases from J, with 11 bases in between. This CDR3 is built from 13 residues.

This clone showed up just once. V and J are TRBV5-8 and TRBJ1-1; tentatively, D is TRBD1 (5 bases). CDR3 size: 15 residues. V lost 7 bases, J lost 0 bases, and 16 bases lay in between. CDR1 is SGHTS and CDR2 is YDEGEE in the germline V gene. The CDR3 here is CASGRGKVVNTEAFF. In DNA form, the CDR3 reads TGTGCCAGCGGGAGGGGTAAGGTTGTGAACACTGAAGCTTTCTTT.

For this clone: At the DNA level, this CDR3 is encoded by other sequences in the same sample as well. The CDR3 DNA reads as TGTGCCAGCACCACAACAGGGACCATCTCCTACGAGCAGTACTTC. Protein sequence: CASTTTGTISYEQYF. This rearrangement joins TRBV6-6 to TRBJ2-7, with a possible D match to TRBD1 (6 bases). Germline assignment: CDR1 MNHNY and CDR2 SVGAGI (reference sequence). This CDR3 comprises 15 residues. V lost 7 bases to trimming and J lost 0 bases, with 16 bases between them.

This chain uses TRBV7-9 with TRBJ2-7; D uncertain. Germline CDR1 SEHNR, CDR2 FQNEAQ (reference sequence). This CDR3 spans 12 amino acids. V lost 5 bases to trimming and J lost 3 bases, with 8 bases between them. The CDR3 sequence: CASSEMGYEQYF. The CDR3 coding sequence is TGTGCCAGCAGCGAGATGGGCTACGAGCAGTACTTC.

V is TRBV30 and J is TRBJ2-5; TRBD2 aligns across 14 bases. Per germline, CDR1 GTSNPN and CDR2 SVGIG (reference sequence). The V gene end was trimmed by 1 base and the J gene end by 5 bases; junction bases not matched to a gene: 6. This CDR3 has 16 residues. In DNA, the CDR3 is TGTGCCTGGAGTGGGACTAGCGGGGGGTCCGGGGAGACCCAGTACTTC. This gives the protein CAWSGTSGGSGETQYF.

The chain recombines TRBV12-5 with TRBJ2-1; perhaps TRBD2 as D (6 bases). The CDR3 runs 13 residues. V lost 4 bases, J lost 8 bases, and 12 bases lay in between. CDR1 and CDR2 (germline): LGHNT, FRNRAP. CDR3 nucleotides: TGTGCTAGTGGTTCTTCCTCGGGGGATGAGCAGTTCTTC. Translating gives CASGSSSGDEQFF.

The chain joins TRBV15 to TRBJ2-3; TRBD1 might be the D (6 bases). Looked up from germline, CDR1 is LNHNV and CDR2 is YYDKDF (reference sequence). Trimming left V 2 bases short and J 5 bases short, with 20 bases between. This CDR3 spans 17 amino acids. CDR3 region: CATSRNAGTRGGDTQYF. The CDR3 nucleotides are TGTGCCACCAGCAGAAATGCCGGGACACGAGGGGGAGATACGCAGTATTTT. Full variable domain (rest looked up from reference TRBV15 and TRBJ2-3): DAMVIQNPRYQVTQFGKPVTLSCSQTLNHNVMYWYQQKSSQAPKLLFHYYDKDFNNEADTPDNFQSRRPNTSFCFLDIRSPGLGDTAMYLCATSRNAGTRGGDTQYFGPGTRLTVL.

The chain links TRBV4-2 to TRBJ1-1; D not resolved. The V gene lost 4 bases and the J gene lost 7 bases, with 19 bases spanning the gap. The CDR3 runs to 15 residues. Germline-derived CDR1 and CDR2 are LGHNA and YNFKEQ. CDR3 region: CASSPLWALLNEAFF. In nucleotides, the CDR3 is TGTGCCAGCAGCCCCCTCTGGGCCTTGTTGAATGAAGCTTTCTTT.

This sequence joins TRBV18 and TRBJ2-2; a possible D gene is TRBD2 (6 bases). The germline V gene has CDR1 KGHSH and CDR2 LQKENI. The V gene lost 3 bases and the J gene lost 3 bases, with 11 bases spanning the gap. The CDR3 totals 15 residues. The CDR3 nucleotides are TGTGCCAGCTCACCGGAGGGAAGGGACACCGGGGAGCTGTTTTTT. Amino acid sequence: CASSPEGRDTGELFF. Variable domain in full (rest from reference TRBV18 and TRBJ2-2): NAGVMQNPRHLVRRRGQEARLRCSPMKGHSHVYWYRQLPEEGLKFMVYLQKENIIDESGMPKERFSAEFPKEGPSILRIQQVVRGDSAAYFCASSPEGRDTGELFFGEGSRLTVL.